Listed below are T cell receptor beta chains from one sample, sequenced in a study of blood T cell repertoires in COVID-19. Sequencing used immunoSEQ multiplex PCR; TCRdb keeps in-frame clones, though not all of them. The sample yields 150,000 to 200,000 clones, about 90% seen once. The sample was peripheral blood. The receptors derive from a man in his forties or fifties with acute or convalescent COVID-19. Both conserved end residues are part of each CDR3. A D gene is named only where the DNA matches it firmly. Size values are once, few and many counts, or a class for expanded clones, and some rows have none.

D: TRBD1
V: TRBV30
J: TRBJ1-5
size: few
CDR3: CASKGQFSNQPQHF
DNA: TGTGCCAGCAAGGGACAGTTCAGCAATCAGCCCCAGCATTTT

D: NA
V: TRBV7-3
J: TRBJ2-2
size: once
CDR3: CASSLNQGPTGELFF
DNA: TGTGCCAGCAGCTTAAACCAGGGTCCCACCGGGGAGCTGTTTTTT

D: TRBD2
V: TRBV7-9
J: TRBJ2-2
size: NA
CDR3: CASSSSRGVGELFF
DNA: TGTGCCAGCAGCTCATCACGGGGGGTCGGGGAGCTGTTTTTT

D: TRBD2
V: TRBV7-8
J: TRBJ2-2
size: NA
CDR3: CASSLTGGDTGELFF
DNA: TGTGCCAGCAGCTTAACGGGGGGTGACACCGGGGAGCTGTTTTTT

D: TRBD1
V: TRBV28
J: TRBJ1-2
size: NA
CDR3: CASSFRGTPGQGYGYTF
DNA: TGTGCCAGCAGCTTTAGGGGAACTCCGGGACAGGGGTATGGCTACACCTTC

D: TRBD2
V: TRBV5-1
J: TRBJ2-2
size: NA
CDR3: CASRPASGNTGELFF
DNA: TGCGCCAGCAGACCAGCTAGCGGGAACACCGGGGAGCTGTTTTTT

D: NA
V: TRBV7-2
J: TRBJ1-1
size: NA
CDR3: CASSLVSGVLGTEAFF
DNA: TGTGCCAGCAGCTTAGTGTCGGGGGTTTTGGGCACTGAAGCTTTCTTT

D: NA
V: TRBV11-2
J: TRBJ2-7
size: once
CDR3: CASSSQPTGNNEQYF
DNA: TGTGCCAGCAGCTCGCAACCGACGGGGAATAACGAGCAGTACTTC

D: NA
V: TRBV5-6
J: TRBJ2-3
size: few
CDR3: CASSFLAADTQYF
DNA: TGTGCCAGCAGCTTCCTAGCAGCAGATACGCAGTATTTT

D: NA
V: TRBV11-3
J: TRBJ2-3
size: NA
CDR3: CASSLASATDTQYF
DNA: TGTGCCAGCAGCCTTGCTAGTGCGACAGATACGCAGTATTTT

D: NA
V: TRBV18
J: TRBJ1-5
size: few
CDR3: CASSPVRGRSNQPQHF
DNA: TGTGCCAGCTCACCCGTCCGGGGTAGGTCGAATCAGCCCCAGCATTTT

D: TRBD2
V: TRBV9
J: TRBJ2-7
size: NA
CDR3: CASSVREGPREQYF
DNA: TGTGCCAGCAGCGTGAGGGAGGGCCCCCGCGAGCAGTACTTC

D: NA
V: TRBV3-1/TRBV3-2
J: TRBJ1-3
size: NA
CDR3: CASSQEALDTIYF
DNA: TGTGCCAGCAGCCAAGAGGCCTTGGACACCATATATTTT

D: NA
V: TRBV27
J: TRBJ1-5
size: NA
CDR3: CASSLSEGGQPQHF
DNA: TGTGCCAGCAGTTTATCGGAGGGAGGGCAGCCCCAGCATTTT

D: NA
V: TRBV11-3
J: TRBJ2-2
size: few
CDR3: CASSKGLASANTGELFF
DNA: TGTGCCAGCAGCAAGGGGCTAGCGTCAGCAAACACCGGGGAGCTGTTTTTT

D: TRBD2
V: TRBV10-1
J: TRBJ2-3
size: NA
CDR3: CASSILAGGPPSTDTQYF
DNA: TGCGCCAGCAGTATCCTAGCGGGGGGACCCCCCAGCACAGATACGCAGTATTTT

D: TRBD2
V: TRBV3-1/TRBV3-2
J: TRBJ2-4
size: NA
CDR3: CASSRIAGVKNIQYF
DNA: TGTGCCAGCAGCCGTATAGCGGGGGTCAAAAACATTCAGTACTTC

D: TRBD1
V: TRBV4-3
J: TRBJ2-5
size: NA
CDR3: CASSQGTGAAFQETQYF
DNA: TGCGCCAGCAGCCAAGGGACAGGGGCCGCTTTCCAAGAGACCCAGTACTTC

D: NA
V: TRBV7-9
J: TRBJ2-2
size: NA
CDR3: CASSRTNANTGELFF
DNA: TGTGCCAGCAGCCGGACTAACGCGAACACCGGGGAGCTGTTTTTT

D: NA
V: TRBV18
J: TRBJ1-4
size: NA
CDR3: CASSPRTVTTNEKLFF
DNA: TGTGCCAGCTCACCACGGACAGTGACAACTAATGAAAAACTGTTTTTT

D: TRBD2
V: TRBV19
J: TRBJ2-4
size: NA
CDR3: CASSDPGLAGWGNIQYF
DNA: TGTGCCAGTAGTGACCCGGGACTAGCGGGTTGGGGGAACATTCAGTACTTC

D: TRBD2
V: TRBV6-1
J: TRBJ2-1
size: NA
CDR3: CASSLAGSSYNEQFF
DNA: TGTGCCAGCAGTCTAGCGGGGAGCTCCTACAATGAGCAGTTCTTC

D: TRBD1
V: TRBV2
J: TRBJ1-4
size: NA
CDR3: CASTQGTGNEKLFF
DNA: TGTGCCAGCACACAGGGGACGGGTAATGAAAAACTGTTTTTT

D: TRBD1
V: TRBV19
J: TRBJ2-2
size: NA
CDR3: CASSIDGGTGSSPLFF
DNA: TGTGCCAGTAGTATAGATGGGGGGACAGGGTCAAGTCCGCTGTTTTTT

D: NA
V: TRBV24-1
J: TRBJ2-7
size: NA
CDR3: CAISSKGGPYEQYF
DNA: TGTGCCATTTCGAGTAAGGGGGGGCCCTACGAGCAGTACTTC

D: NA
V: TRBV9
J: TRBJ1-1
size: NA
CDR3: CASSPGNTEAFF
DNA: TGTGCCAGCAGCCCGGGGAACACTGAAGCTTTCTTT

D: TRBD2
V: TRBV7-8
J: TRBJ2-1
size: NA
CDR3: CASSRTSGGAGYNEQFF
DNA: TGTGCCAGCAGCAGGACTAGCGGGGGGGCGGGCTACAATGAGCAGTTCTTC

D: NA
V: TRBV5-5
J: TRBJ2-3
size: NA
CDR3: CASSWRYRAEVTQYF
DNA: TGTGCCAGCAGCTGGAGGTACAGGGCTGAAGTTACGCAGTATTTT

D: TRBD1
V: TRBV7-9
J: TRBJ1-1
size: NA
CDR3: CASSFGKTGATEAFF
DNA: TGTGCCAGCAGCTTTGGAAAGACAGGGGCCACTGAAGCTTTCTTT